This TCR beta chain was retrieved from a study of beta chain features in type 1 diabetes. Study information: Examination of sorted cells across all samples involved 98,000,000 or so cells.

Regarding the study as a whole: A pattern of fewer insertions and more deletions at VDJ junctions was seen in type 1 diabetes patients. Shorter TCRB CDR3s, moderately but significantly so, marked every one of the four CD4+ subsets in Type 1 diabetes patients. There was no resolution here of whether HLA type influences TCRB rearrangement.

Every isolated RNA sample was fully reverse transcribed, so sequencing captured expressed TCRB transcripts. Produced via immunoSEQ multiplex PCR; TCRdb's table is partial and in-frame only. This sample has 810,000 or so clones, with roughly 16% found just once. V was pared by 5 bases and J by 5 bases, with 10 bases of the junction left unmatched. Germline-derived CDR1 and CDR2 are SGHTA and FQGNSA. The CDR3 runs to 16 residues. A remark on this clone: Its antigen is not identified.

The sample comprised naive CD4+ T cells from blood. This receptor was taken from a woman aged 18-29 years in good health. The chain recombines TRBV7-2 with TRBJ2-2; 8 bases fit TRBD1. The CDR3 sequence: CASSTRRGLGTGELFF. The CDR3, as DNA: TGTGCCAGCAGCACCCGCAGGGGGCTAGGGACCGGGGAGCTGTTTTTT. Together with reference TRBV7-2 and TRBJ2-2, the CDR3 gives the full variable domain: GAGVSQSPSNKVTEKGKDVELRCDPISGHTALYWYRQSLGQGLEFLIYFQGNSAPDKSGLPSDRFSAERTGGSVSTLTIQRTQQEDSAVYLCASSTRRGLGTGELFFGEGSRLTVL.